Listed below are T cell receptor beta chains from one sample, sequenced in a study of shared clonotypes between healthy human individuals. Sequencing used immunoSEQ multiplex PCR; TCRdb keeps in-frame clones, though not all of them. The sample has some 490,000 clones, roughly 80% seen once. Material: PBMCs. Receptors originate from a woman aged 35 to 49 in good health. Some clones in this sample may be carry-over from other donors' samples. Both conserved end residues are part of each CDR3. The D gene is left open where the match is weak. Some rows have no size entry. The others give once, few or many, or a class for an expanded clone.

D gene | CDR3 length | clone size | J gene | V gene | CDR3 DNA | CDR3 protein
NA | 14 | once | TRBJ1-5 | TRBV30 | TGTGCCTGGAGTACCGGGCAGAGCAATCAGCCCCAGCATTTT | CAWSTGQSNQPQHF
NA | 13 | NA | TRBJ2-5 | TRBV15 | TGTGCCACCAGGCCGTCGGGGGATGAGACCCAGTACTTC | CATRPSGDETQYF
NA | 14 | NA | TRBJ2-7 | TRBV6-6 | TGTGCCAGCAGTTCCTCGGGCCGGGTCTACGAGCAGTACTTC | CASSSSGRVYEQYF
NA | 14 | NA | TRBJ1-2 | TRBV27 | TGTGCCAGCAGTTTATCGAGGACTAGCTATGGCTACACCTTC | CASSLSRTSYGYTF
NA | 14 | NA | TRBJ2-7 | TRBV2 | TGTGCCAGCAGTGTTTACGGACCCCTCTACGAGCAGTACTTC | CASSVYGPLYEQYF
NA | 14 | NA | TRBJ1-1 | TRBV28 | TGTGCCAGCAGTTTGCGGTGGGGTGACACTGAAGCTTTCTTT | CASSLRWGDTEAFF
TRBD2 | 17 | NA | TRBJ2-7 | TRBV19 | TGTGCCAGTCGGACTAGCGGGAGCGCCGGGACCTTCTACGAGCAGTACTTC | CASRTSGSAGTFYEQYF
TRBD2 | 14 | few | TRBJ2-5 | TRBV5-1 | TGCGCCAGCAGCTCTACTAGCGGGAGACAGACCCAGTACTTC | CASSSTSGRQTQYF
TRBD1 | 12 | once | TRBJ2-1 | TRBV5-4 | TGTGCCAGCAGCCCAGCGGACAGGCCGTTGTTCTTC | CASSPADRPLFF
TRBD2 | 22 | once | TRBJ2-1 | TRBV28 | TGTGCCAGCAGTTTAATGGCAGGGGGTAGCGGGAGAGGGATTGGGAAACTGGATGAGCAGTTCTTC | CASSLMAGGSGRGIGKLDEQFF
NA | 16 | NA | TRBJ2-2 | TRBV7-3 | TGTGCCAGCAGAAGGGAAACGGGCGCATACACCGGGGAGCTGTTTTTT | CASRRETGAYTGELFF
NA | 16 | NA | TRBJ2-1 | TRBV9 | TGTGCCAGCAGCAGGGTTCCGGGATATTTTGACAATGAGCAGTTCTTC | CASSRVPGYFDNEQFF
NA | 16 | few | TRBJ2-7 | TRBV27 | TGTGCCAGCAGCCTCCGGGGCCCGAGGGCGAGCTACGAGCAGTACTTC | CASSLRGPRASYEQYF
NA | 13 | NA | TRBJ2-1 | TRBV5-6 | TGTGCCAGCAGCGGGACCTTCTACAATGAGCAGTTCTTC | CASSGTFYNEQFF
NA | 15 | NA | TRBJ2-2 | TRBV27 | TGTGCCAGCAGTTATCTAAGAGTCCTCACCGGGGAGCTGTTTTTT | CASSYLRVLTGELFF
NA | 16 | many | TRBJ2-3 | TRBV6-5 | TGTGCCAGCAGTTACTCGTACAGCCTTAGCACAGATACGCAGTATTTT | CASSYSYSLSTDTQYF
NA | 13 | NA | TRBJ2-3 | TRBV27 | TGTGCCAGCAGTTTTGGGTTCGCAGATACGCAGTATTTT | CASSFGFADTQYF
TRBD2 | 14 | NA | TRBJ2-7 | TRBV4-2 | TGTGCCAGCAGGAAGGCGGGAGGCCAACCCGAGCAGTACTTC | CASRKAGGQPEQYF
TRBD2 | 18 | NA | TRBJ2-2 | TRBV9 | TGTGCCAGCAGCGTAGATAGTCTAGCGGGAAGGGTGACCGGGGAGCTGTTTTTT | CASSVDSLAGRVTGELFF
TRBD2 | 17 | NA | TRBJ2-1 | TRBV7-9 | TGTGCCAGCAGCTTGCCGATACGACTAGCGGGGTCCAATGAGCAGTTCTTC | CASSLPIRLAGSNEQFF
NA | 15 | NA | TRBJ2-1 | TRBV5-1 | TGCGCCAGCAGCTTGGAGGGAGGACCCTACAATGAGCAGTTCTTC | CASSLEGGPYNEQFF
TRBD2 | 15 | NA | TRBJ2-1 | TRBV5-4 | TGTGCCAGCAGCAAGGGACTAGCGGGAGTAGATGAGCAGTTCTTC | CASSKGLAGVDEQFF
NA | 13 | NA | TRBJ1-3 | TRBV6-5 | TGTGCCAGCAGTTACTCGGGAGGAAACACCATATATTTT | CASSYSGGNTIYF
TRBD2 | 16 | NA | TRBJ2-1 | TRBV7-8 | TGTGCCAGCAGCTTAGGGGGCCTAGCGGGATCCAATGAGCAGTTCTTC | CASSLGGLAGSNEQFF
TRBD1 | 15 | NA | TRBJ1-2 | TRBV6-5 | TGTGCCAGCAGTCGAGGACAGGGGGATTACTATGGCTACACCTTC | CASSRGQGDYYGYTF
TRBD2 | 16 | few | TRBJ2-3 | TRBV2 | TGTGCCAGCAGTGAAGGTTTAGCGGGGCGCACAGATACGCAGTATTTT | CASSEGLAGRTDTQYF
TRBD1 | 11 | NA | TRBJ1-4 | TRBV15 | TGTGCCAGCAGGGGGCATGAAAAACTGTTTTTT | CASRGHEKLFF
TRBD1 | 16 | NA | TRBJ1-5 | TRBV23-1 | TGCGCCAGCAGGGCCCCCGGGGACAGGGAAAATCAGCCCCAGCATTTT | CASRAPGDRENQPQHF
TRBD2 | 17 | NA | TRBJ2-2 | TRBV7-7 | TGTGCCAGCAGCCCGCGGGGGGGCCTATATGGCACCGGGGAGCTGTTTTTT | CASSPRGGLYGTGELFF
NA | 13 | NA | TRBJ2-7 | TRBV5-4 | TGTGCCAGCAGCCAAGACACCATCTACGAGCAGTACTTC | CASSQDTIYEQYF
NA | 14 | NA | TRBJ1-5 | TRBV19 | TGTGCCAGTAGTATCCGCAGGGGCAATCAGCCCCAGCATTTT | CASSIRRGNQPQHF